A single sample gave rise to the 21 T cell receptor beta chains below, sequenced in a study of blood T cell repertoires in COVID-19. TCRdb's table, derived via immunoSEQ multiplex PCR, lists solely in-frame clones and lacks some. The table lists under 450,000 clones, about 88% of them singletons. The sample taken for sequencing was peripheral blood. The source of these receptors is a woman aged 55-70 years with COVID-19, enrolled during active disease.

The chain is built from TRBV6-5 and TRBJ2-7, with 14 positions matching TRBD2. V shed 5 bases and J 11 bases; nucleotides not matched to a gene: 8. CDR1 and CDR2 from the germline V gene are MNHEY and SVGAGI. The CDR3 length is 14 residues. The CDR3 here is CASSPVGTSGGKYF. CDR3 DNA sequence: TGTGCCAGCAGTCCTGTGGGGACTAGCGGGGGAAAGTACTTC.

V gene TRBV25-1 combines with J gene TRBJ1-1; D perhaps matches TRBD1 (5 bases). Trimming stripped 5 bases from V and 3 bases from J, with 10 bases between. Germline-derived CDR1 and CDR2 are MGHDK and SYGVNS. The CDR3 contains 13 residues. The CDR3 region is CASSRGGYTEAFF. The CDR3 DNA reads TGTGCCAGCAGTCGTGGGGGGTACACTGAAGCTTTCTTT.

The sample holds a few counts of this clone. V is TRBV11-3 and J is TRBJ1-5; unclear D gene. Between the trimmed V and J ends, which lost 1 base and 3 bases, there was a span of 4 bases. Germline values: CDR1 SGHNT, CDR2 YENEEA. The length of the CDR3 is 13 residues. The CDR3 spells CASSLGDNQPQHF. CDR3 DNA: TGTGCCAGCAGCTTAGGAGACAATCAGCCCCAGCATTTT.

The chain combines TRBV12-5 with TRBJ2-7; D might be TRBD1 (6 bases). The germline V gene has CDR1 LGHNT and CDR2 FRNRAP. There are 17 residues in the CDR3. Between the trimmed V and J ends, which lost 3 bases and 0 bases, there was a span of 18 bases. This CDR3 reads CASGFSTGKGSSYEQYF. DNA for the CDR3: TGTGCTAGTGGTTTCTCCACAGGGAAAGGGAGCTCCTACGAGCAGTACTTC.

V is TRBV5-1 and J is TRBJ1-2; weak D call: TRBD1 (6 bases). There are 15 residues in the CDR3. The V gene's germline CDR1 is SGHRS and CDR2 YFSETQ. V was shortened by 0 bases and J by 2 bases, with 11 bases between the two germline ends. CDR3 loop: CASSLDGGTNYGYTF. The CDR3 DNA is TGCGCCAGCAGCTTGGATGGGGGCACCAACTATGGCTACACCTTC.

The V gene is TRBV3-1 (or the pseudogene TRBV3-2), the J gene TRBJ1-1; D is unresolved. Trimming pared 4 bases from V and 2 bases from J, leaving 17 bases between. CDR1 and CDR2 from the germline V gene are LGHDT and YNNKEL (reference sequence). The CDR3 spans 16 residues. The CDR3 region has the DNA TGTGCCAGCAGCCCACTTTCTTACACAGTAAACACTGAAGCTTTCTTT. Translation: CASSPLSYTVNTEAFF.

In DNA, the CDR3 is TGTGCCAGCAGTTTGGACAGGGAGGGTGGCTACACCTTC. Residues: CASSLDREGGYTF. The rearrangement joins TRBV28 to TRBJ1-2, with 8 bases that match TRBD1. V lost 3 bases, J lost 7 bases, and 4 bases stayed unmatched. Germline CDR1 is MDHEN and CDR2 is SYDVKM. This CDR3 spans 13 amino acids.

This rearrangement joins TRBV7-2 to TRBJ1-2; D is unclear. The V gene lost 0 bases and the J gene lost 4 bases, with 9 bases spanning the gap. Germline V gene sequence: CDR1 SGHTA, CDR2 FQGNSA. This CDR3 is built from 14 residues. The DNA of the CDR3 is TGTGCCAGCAGCTTAGCGAGGGAGACCTATGGCTACACCTTC. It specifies CASSLARETYGYTF.

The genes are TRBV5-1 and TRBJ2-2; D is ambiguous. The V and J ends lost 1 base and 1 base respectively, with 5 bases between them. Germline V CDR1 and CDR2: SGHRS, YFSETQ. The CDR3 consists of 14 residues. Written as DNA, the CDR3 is TGCGCCAGCAGCTTGTGGCAGAACACCGGGGAGCTGTTTTTT. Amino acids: CASSLWQNTGELFF.

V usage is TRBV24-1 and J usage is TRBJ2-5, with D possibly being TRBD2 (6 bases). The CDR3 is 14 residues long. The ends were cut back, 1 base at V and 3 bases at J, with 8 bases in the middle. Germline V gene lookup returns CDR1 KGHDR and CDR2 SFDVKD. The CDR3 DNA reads TGTGCCACCAGTGATTTTGGCGGGGAAGAGACCCAGTACTTC. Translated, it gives CATSDFGGEETQYF.

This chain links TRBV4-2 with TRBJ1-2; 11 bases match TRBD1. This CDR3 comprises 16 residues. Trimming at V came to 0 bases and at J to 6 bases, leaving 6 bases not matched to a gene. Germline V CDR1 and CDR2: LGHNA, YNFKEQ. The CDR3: CASSQDLGTGGNGYTF. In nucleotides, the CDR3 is TGTGCCAGCAGCCAAGATCTCGGGACAGGGGGAAATGGCTACACCTTC.

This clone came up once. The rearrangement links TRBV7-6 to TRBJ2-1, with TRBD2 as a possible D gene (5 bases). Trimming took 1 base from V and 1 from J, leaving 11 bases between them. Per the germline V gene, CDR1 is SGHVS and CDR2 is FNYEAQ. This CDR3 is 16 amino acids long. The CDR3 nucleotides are TGTGCCAGCAGCTTAGGGTCTAGCCAATCCTACAATGAGCAGTTCTTC. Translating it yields CASSLGSSQSYNEQFF. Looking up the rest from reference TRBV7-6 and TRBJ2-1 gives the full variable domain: GAGVSQSPRYKVTKRGQDVALRCDPISGHVSLYWYRQALGQGPEFLTYFNYEAQQDKSGLPNDRFSAERPEGSISTLTIQRTEQRDSAMYRCASSLGSSQSYNEQFFGPGTRLTVL.

CDR3 residues: CASGAGPFSYNEQFF. In DNA, the CDR3 is TGTGCCAGTGGGGCCGGGCCTTTCTCCTACAATGAGCAGTTCTTC. The chain has TRBV19 and TRBJ2-1; tentatively, D is TRBD1 (5 bases). V was pared by 8 bases and J by 0 bases, with 14 bases between. Per the germline V gene, CDR1 is LNHDA and CDR2 is SQIVND (reference sequence). This CDR3 is built from 15 residues.

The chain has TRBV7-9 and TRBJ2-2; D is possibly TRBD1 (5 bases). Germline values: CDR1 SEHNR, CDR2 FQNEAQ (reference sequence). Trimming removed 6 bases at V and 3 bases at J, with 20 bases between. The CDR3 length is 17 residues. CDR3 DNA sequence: TGTGCCAGCAGAAAACTCACCGCAGGGTCCGACACCGGGGAGCTGTTTTTT. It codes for CASRKLTAGSDTGELFF.

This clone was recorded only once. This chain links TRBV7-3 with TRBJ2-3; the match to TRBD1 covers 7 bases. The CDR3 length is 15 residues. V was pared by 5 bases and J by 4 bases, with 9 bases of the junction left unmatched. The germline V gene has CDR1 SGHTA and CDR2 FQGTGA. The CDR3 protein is CASSPGTASADTQYF. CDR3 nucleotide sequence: TGTGCCAGCAGCCCCGGGACAGCGAGCGCAGATACGCAGTATTTT. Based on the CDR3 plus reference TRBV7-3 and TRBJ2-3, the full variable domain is GAGVSQTPSNKVTEKGKYVELRCDPISGHTALYWYRQSLGQGPEFLIYFQGTGAADDSGLPNDRFFAVRPEGSVSTLKIQRTERGDSAVYLCASSPGTASADTQYFGPGTRLTVL.

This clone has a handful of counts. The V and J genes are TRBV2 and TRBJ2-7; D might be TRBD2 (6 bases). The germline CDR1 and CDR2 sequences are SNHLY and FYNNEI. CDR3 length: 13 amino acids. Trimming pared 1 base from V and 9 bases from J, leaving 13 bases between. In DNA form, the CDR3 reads TGTGCCAGCAGTGAAGGGGACTGGCGATCGCAGTACTTC. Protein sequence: CASSEGDWRSQYF.

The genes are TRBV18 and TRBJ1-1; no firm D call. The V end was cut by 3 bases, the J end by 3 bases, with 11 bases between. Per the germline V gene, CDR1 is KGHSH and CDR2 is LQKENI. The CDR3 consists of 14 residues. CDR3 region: CASSPSTGYTEAFF. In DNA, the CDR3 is TGTGCCAGCTCACCTTCAACGGGGTACACTGAAGCTTTCTTT. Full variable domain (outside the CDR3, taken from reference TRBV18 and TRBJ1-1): NAGVMQNPRHLVRRRGQEARLRCSPMKGHSHVYWYRQLPEEGLKFMVYLQKENIIDESGMPKERFSAEFPKEGPSILRIQQVVRGDSAAYFCASSPSTGYTEAFFGQGTRLTVV.

This chain's CDR3 is CASSLSSVSYGYTF. In nucleotides, the CDR3 is TGTGCCAGCAGTTTATCGTCCGTGAGCTATGGCTACACCTTC. The rearrangement joins TRBV27 to TRBJ1-2; D is unclear. V was shortened by 0 bases and J by 4 bases, with 9 bases between the two germline ends. The CDR3 loop spans 14 amino acids. CDR1 and CDR2 from the germline V gene are MNHEY and SMNVEV (reference sequence).

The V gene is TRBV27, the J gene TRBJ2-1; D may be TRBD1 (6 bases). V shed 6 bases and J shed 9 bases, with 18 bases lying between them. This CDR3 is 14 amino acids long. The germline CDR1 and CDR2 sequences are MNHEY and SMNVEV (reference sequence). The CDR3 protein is CASSLTRQAGEQFF. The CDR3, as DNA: TGTGCCAGCAGCTTGACTCGACAGGCGGGTGAGCAGTTCTTC.

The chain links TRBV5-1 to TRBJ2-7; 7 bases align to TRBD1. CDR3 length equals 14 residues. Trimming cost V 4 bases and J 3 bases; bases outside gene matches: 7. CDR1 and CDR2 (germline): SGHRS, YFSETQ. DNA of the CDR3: TGCGCCAGCAGCCCCCTAGACAGGGTCTACGAGCAGTACTTC. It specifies CASSPLDRVYEQYF.

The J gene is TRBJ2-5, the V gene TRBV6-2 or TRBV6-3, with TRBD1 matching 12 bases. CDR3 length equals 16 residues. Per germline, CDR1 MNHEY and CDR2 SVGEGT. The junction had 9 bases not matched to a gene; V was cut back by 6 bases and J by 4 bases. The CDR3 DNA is TGTGCCAGCAGCCAGCCGGGACAGGGGGCTGGAGAGACCCAGTACTTC. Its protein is CASSQPGQGAGETQYF.